The 6 T cell receptor beta chains listed next were all sequenced from one sample in a study of cytomegalovirus exposure and HLA in healthy donors. This PCR relied on a set of 60 Vbeta primers and 13 Jbeta primers. TCRdb's table, derived via immunoSEQ multiplex PCR, lists solely in-frame clones and lacks some. The sample comprises 120,000 to 150,000 clones, 75% to 80% of which are singletons, and roughly 6.2% rests with the top ten. Input material: PBMCs. These receptors came from a woman aged 40 to 55 in good health and CMV-seropositive.

This clone was seen only once. This chain connects TRBV6-5 to TRBJ1-1; D uncertain. CDR1 and CDR2 (germline): MNHEY, SVGAGI. Trimming shortened V by 0 bases and J by 0 bases, and 8 bases separated the two germline ends. The CDR3 runs 15 residues. Here the CDR3 reads CASSYSFSMNTEAFF. In nucleotides, the CDR3 is TGTGCCAGCAGTTACTCTTTTAGTATGAACACTGAAGCTTTCTTT.

This clone was found a few times. The CDR3 sequence is CASSGRGNSPLHF. Written as DNA, the CDR3 is TGTGCCAGCAGCGGACGGGGAAATTCACCCCTCCACTTT. V gene TRBV9 combines with J gene TRBJ1-6, with D unresolved. Germline CDR1 SGDLS, CDR2 YYNGEE. Trimming removed 3 bases at V and 7 bases at J, with 8 bases between. The CDR3 runs to 13 residues. The whole variable domain, filled in from reference TRBV9 and TRBJ1-6, reads DSGVTQTPKHLITATGQRVTLRCSPRSGDLSVYWYQQSLDQGLQFLIQYYNGEERAKGNILERFSAQQFPDLHSELNLSSLELGDSALYFCASSGRGNSPLHFGNGTRLTVT.

This clone was counted a few times. V usage is TRBV29-1 and J usage is TRBJ2-7; D is unresolved. Germline V gene data show CDR1 as SQVTM and CDR2 as ANQGSEA. The CDR3 has 10 residues. V was trimmed by 4 bases and J by 5 bases, leaving 6 bases between them. CDR3 sequence: CSVGVHEQYF. The CDR3 nucleotides are TGCAGCGTTGGAGTCCACGAGCAGTACTTC.

The V call is TRBV30, the J call TRBJ1-1; 7 nucleotides agree with TRBD1. The CDR3 is made up of 18 amino acids. The V and J ends lost 5 bases and 0 bases, in that order; junction bases with no gene match: 18. The germline V gene has CDR1 GTSNPN and CDR2 SVGIG (reference sequence). The CDR3 spells CAWPLAGQLDTMNTEAFF. The CDR3 DNA follows: TGTGCCTGGCCTCTTGCGGGACAGCTCGATACTATGAACACTGAAGCTTTCTTT.

The V call is TRBV27, the J call TRBJ1-4; 9 bases are a match to TRBD1. V shed 6 bases, J shed 0 bases, and the junction held 8 bases outside the gene matches. Germline assignment: CDR1 MNHEY and CDR2 SMNVEV (reference sequence). This CDR3 comprises 17 residues. CDR3 protein: CASRPGTGRTTNEKLFF. Written as DNA, the CDR3 is TGTGCCAGCAGACCTGGGACAGGGAGGACAACTAATGAAAAACTGTTTTTT.

This chain links TRBV9 with TRBJ2-1; TRBD2 matches 10 bases. Per the germline V gene, CDR1 is SGDLS and CDR2 is YYNGEE. The CDR3 spans 14 residues. Losses at the gene ends were 7 bases for V and 4 bases for J; bases not matched to a gene: 5. The CDR3 nucleotides are TGTGCCAGCGGTCCTAGCGGGAGTTACAATGAGCAGTTCTTC. Encoded protein: CASGPSGSYNEQFF.